Described below is a single T cell receptor beta chain sequence and its context. Only in-frame clones appear in the TCRdb table, and some are missing; sequencing was by immunoSEQ multiplex PCR. The sample carries around 140,000 clones, around 92% recorded once. The sample originates from a study of control samples from healthy donors and cancer patients. The ends were cut back, 3 bases at V and 3 bases at J, with 16 bases in the middle. Germline lookup yields CDR1 SGHAT and CDR2 FQNNGV. CDR3 size: 16 residues. Input material: blood. The rearrangement links TRBV11-2 to TRBJ2-3, with D hard to call. This clonotype was sampled from a woman aged 50 to 60 in good health. The CDR3 is CASSFRPTLTTDTQYF. The CDR3, as DNA: TGTGCCAGCAGCTTTCGGCCAACCCTCACGACAGATACGCAGTATTTT.